This T cell receptor beta chain was sequenced in a study of response to subunit inactivated influenza vaccine. Study observations and caveats: Authors suggested few new T cells are recruited by each seasonal influenza vaccination.

Trimming shortened V by 4 bases and J by 4 bases, and 10 bases separated the two germline ends. This CDR3 is built from 13 residues. TCRdb reprocessed the RT-PCR reads with MiXCR, giving one entry per CDR3 protein. The sample has over 750,000 distinct CDR3 sequences, roughly 20% seen once. This clonotype was counted a few times. Its target is not known. The sequence was collected from a middle-aged man who received an inactivated influenza vaccine. The chain links TRBV12-3 or TRBV12-4 to TRBJ1-1; no clear D gene. Sample: PBMCs from blood, taken 4 to 6 days after vaccination. Here the CDR3 DNA reads TGTGCCAGCAGTTGGCGAGTGAGCACTGAAGCTTTCTTT. Translation: CASSWRVSTEAFF.